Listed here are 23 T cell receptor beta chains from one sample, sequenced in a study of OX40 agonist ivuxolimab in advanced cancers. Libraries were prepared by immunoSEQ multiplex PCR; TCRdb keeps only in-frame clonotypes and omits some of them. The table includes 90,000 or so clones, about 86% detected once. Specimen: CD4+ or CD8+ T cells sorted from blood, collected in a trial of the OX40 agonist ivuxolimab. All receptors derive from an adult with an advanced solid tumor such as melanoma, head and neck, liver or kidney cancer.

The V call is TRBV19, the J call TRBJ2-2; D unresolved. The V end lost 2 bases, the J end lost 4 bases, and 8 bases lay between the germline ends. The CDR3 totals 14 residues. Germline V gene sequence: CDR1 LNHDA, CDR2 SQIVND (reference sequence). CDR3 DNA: TGTGCCAGTAGTATACAGGTTCTCACCGGGGAGCTGTTTTTT. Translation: CASSIQVLTGELFF.

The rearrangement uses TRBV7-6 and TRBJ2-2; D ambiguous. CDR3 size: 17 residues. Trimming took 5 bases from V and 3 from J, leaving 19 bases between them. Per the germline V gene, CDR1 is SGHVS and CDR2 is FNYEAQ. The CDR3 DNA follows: TGTGCCAGCAGCCCTAGGTCTGCCTTTGGATACACCGGGGAGCTGTTTTTT. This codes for CASSPRSAFGYTGELFF.

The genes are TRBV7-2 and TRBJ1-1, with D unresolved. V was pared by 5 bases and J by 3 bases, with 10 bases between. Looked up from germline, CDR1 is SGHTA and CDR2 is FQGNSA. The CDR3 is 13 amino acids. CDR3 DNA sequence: TGTGCCAGCAGCCCTCAAAGGGACACTGAAGCTTTCTTT. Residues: CASSPQRDTEAFF.

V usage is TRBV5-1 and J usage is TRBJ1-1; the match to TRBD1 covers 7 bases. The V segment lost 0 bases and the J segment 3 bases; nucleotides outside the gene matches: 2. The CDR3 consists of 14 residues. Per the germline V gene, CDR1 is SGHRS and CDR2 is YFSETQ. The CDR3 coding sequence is TGCGCCAGCAGCTTGGGCAGGGGGGACACTGAAGCTTTCTTT. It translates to CASSLGRGDTEAFF.

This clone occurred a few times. The CDR3 DNA follows: TGTGCCAGCAGTTTATCGTTAGCTGCAACTAATGAAAAACTGTTTTTT. Its protein product is CASSLSLAATNEKLFF. The chain couples TRBV27 to TRBJ1-4; D remains ambiguous. Trimming took off 0 bases at V and 0 bases at J, with 8 bases between the two ends. This CDR3 is 16 amino acids long. Germline V gene sequence: CDR1 MNHEY, CDR2 SMNVEV (reference sequence).

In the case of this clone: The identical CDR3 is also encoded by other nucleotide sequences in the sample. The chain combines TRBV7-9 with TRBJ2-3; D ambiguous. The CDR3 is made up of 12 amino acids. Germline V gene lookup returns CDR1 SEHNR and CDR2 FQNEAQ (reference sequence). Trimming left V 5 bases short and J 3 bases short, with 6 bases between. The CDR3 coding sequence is TGTGCCAGCAGCCTTTCTACAGATACGCAGTATTTT. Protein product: CASSLSTDTQYF.

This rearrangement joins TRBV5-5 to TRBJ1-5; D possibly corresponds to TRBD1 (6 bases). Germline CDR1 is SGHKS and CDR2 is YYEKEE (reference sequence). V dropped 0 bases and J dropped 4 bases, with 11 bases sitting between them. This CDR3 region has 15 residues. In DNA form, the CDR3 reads TGTGCCAGCAGCTTGGGGACGGACAGAAATCAGCCCCAGCATTTT. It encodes CASSLGTDRNQPQHF.

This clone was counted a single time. CDR3 sequence: CASTPVGQVDMTEAFF. The DNA for the CDR3 is TGCGCCAGCACCCCGGTAGGACAGGTGGATATGACTGAAGCTTTCTTT. This sequence joins TRBV5-1 and TRBJ1-1; 7 positions agree with TRBD1. Germline V gene sequence: CDR1 SGHRS, CDR2 YFSETQ. Trimming at V came to 6 bases and at J to 5 bases, leaving 16 bases not matched to a gene. The CDR3 has 16 residues.

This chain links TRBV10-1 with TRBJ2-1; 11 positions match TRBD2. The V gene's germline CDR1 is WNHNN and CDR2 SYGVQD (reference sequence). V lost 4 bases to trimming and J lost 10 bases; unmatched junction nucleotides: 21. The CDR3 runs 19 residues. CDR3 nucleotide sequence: TGCGCCAGCAGTGGCCTGACTAGCGGGGCTTCGCCTCTCCGAGGGGAGCAGTTCTTC. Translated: CASSGLTSGASPLRGEQFF.

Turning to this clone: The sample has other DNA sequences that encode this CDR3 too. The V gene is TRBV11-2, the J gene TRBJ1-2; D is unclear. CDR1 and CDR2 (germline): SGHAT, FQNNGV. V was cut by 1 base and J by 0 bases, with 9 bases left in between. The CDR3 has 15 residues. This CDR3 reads CASSLGGETNYGYTF. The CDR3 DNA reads TGTGCCAGCAGCTTAGGTGGGGAGACTAACTATGGCTACACCTTC.

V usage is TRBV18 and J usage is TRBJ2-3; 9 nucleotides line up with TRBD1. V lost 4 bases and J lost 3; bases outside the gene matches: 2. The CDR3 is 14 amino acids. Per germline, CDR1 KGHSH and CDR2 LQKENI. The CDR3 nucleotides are TGTGCCAGCTCACGCGGACAGGGGACAGATACGCAGTATTTT. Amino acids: CASSRGQGTDTQYF.

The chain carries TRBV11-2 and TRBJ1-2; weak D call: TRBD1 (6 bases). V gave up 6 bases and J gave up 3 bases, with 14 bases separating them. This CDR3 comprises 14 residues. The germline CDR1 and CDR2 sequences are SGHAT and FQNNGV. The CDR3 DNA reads TGTGCCAGCAGTCAAAACAGGGTGGACTATGGCTACACCTTC. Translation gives CASSQNRVDYGYTF.

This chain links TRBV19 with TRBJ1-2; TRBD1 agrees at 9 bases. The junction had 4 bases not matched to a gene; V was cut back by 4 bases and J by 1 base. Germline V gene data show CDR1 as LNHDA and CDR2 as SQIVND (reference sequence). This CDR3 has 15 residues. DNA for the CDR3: TGTGCCAGTAGTAGGGACAGGGCCGTTAACTATGGCTACACCTTC. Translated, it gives CASSRDRAVNYGYTF.

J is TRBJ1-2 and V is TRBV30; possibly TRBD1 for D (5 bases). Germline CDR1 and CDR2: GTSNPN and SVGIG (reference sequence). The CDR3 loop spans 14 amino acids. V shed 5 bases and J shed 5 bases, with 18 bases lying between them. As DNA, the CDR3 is TGTGCCTGGGATCTATCGGAGGGGCCATATGGCTACACCTTC. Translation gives CAWDLSEGPYGYTF.

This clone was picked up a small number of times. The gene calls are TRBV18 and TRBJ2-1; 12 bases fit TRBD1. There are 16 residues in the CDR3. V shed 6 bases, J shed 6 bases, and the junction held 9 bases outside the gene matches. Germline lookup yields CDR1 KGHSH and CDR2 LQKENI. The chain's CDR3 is CASSRAGTGGLNEQFF. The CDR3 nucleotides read TGTGCCAGCTCCCGCGCCGGGACAGGGGGCCTCAATGAGCAGTTCTTC.

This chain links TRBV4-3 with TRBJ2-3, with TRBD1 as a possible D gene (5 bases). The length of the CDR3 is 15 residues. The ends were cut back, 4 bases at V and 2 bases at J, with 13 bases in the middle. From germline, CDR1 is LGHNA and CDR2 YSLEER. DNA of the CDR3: TGCGCCAGCAGCCCGCTTCAGGGTCCCACAGATACGCAGTATTTT. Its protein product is CASSPLQGPTDTQYF.

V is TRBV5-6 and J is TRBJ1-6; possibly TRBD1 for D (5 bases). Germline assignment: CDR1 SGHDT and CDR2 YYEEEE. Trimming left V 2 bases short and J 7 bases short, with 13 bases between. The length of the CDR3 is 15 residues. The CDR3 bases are TGTGCCAGCAGCTTCACAGCAGGGATGAATTCACCCCTCCACTTT. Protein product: CASSFTAGMNSPLHF.

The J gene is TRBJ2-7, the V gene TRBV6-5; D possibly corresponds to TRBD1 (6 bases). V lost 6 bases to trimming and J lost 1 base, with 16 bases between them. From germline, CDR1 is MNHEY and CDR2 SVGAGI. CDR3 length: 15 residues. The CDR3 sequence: CASRNYEGVSYEQYF. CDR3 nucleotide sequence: TGTGCCAGCAGGAACTACGAGGGGGTGTCCTACGAGCAGTACTTC.

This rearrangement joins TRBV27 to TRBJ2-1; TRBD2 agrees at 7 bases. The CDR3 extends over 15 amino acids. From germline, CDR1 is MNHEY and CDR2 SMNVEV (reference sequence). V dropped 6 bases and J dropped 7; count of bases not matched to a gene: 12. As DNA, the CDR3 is TGTGCCAGCAGGTTGGGGAGGGGCGGGTTGAATGAGCAGTTCTTC. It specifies CASRLGRGGLNEQFF.

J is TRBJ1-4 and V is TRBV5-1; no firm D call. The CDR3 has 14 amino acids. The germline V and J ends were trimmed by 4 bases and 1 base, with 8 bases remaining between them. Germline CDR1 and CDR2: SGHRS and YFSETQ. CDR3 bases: TGCGCCAGCAGCCCGGCGGGAACTAATGAAAAACTGTTTTTT. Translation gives CASSPAGTNEKLFF.

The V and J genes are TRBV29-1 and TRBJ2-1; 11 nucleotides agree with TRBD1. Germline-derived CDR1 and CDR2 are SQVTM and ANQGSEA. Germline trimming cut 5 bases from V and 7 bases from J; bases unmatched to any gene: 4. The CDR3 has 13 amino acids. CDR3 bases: TGCAGCGTTCGGACAGGGGGCCTAAATGAGCAGTTCTTC. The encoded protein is CSVRTGGLNEQFF.

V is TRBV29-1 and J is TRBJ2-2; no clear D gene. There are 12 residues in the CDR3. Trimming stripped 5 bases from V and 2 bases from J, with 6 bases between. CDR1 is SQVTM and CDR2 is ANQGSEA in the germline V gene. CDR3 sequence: CSVLGNTGELFF. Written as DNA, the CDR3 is TGCAGCGTTCTCGGTAACACCGGGGAGCTGTTTTTT.

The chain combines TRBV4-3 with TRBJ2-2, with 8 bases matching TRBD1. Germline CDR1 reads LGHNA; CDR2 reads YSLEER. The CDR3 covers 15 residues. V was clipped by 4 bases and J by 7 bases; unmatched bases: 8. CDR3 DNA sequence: TGCGCCAGCAGCCCGGACAGGGCGGTAGGCGGGGAGCTGTTTTTT. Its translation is CASSPDRAVGGELFF.